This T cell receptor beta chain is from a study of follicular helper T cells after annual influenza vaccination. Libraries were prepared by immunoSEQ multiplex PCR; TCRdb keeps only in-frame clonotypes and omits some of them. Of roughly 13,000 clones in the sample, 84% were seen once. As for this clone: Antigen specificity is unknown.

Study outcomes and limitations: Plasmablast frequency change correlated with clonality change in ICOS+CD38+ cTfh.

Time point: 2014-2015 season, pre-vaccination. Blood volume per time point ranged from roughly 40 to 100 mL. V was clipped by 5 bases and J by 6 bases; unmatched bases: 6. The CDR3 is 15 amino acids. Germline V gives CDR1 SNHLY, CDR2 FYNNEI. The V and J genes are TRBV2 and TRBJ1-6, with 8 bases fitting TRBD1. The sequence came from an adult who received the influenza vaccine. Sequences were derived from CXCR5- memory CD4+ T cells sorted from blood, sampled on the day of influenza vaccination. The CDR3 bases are TGTGCCAGCAGTCTCCGCAGGGGGCTTAATTCACCCCTCCACTTT. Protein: CASSLRRGLNSPLHF.